This record covers a single T cell receptor (beta chain). Antigen unknown. This entry belongs to a study of beta chain features in type 1 diabetes. Looking at the study overall: Patients looked much like healthy donors when it came to age, gender and cell yields.

General study points: Compared with healthy donors, patients appeared to share more similar naive, central memory and regulatory TCRB repertoires. Type 1 diabetes patients had moderately but significantly shorter TCRB CDR3s in all four CD4+ subsets.

It was one heparinised blood draw, averaging around 120 mL, that each donor gave. Germline CDR1 reads SGHRS; CDR2 reads YFSETQ. This CDR3 spans 14 amino acids. Deletions cut 2 bases from V and 0 bases from J, with 8 bases between. Of the isolated RNA, all was reverse transcribed, and so the sequenced material was expressed TCRB transcripts. Average reads for naive, central memory and regulatory T cell samples were roughly 3.4 million. The repertoire was sequenced with immunoSEQ multiplex PCR; TCRdb's copy has only in-frame clones and lacks some. The sample has some 250,000 clones; roughly 10% are singletons.

The sample was naive CD4+ T cells from blood. The gene calls are TRBV5-1 and TRBJ2-5; D might be TRBD1 (5 bases). The sequence was obtained from a man aged 30 to 39 with type 1 diabetes. CDR3 sequence: CASSFIGDQETQYF. The CDR3 nucleotides read TGCGCCAGCAGCTTTATAGGGGACCAAGAGACCCAGTACTTC.